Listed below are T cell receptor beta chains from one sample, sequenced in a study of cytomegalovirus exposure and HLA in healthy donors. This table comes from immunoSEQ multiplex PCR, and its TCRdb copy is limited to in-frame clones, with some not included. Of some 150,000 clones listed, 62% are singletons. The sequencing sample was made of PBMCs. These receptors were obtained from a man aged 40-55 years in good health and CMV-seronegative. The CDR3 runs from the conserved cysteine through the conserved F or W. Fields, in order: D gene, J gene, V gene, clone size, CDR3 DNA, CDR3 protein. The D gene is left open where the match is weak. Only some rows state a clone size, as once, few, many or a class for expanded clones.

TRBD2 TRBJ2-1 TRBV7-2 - TGTGCCAGCAGCCCCTCCGGGACTAGCGTCAATGAGCAGTTCTTC CASSPSGTSVNEQFF
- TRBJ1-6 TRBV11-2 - TGTGCCAGCAGCTCAAATTCACCCCTCCACTTT CASSSNSPLHF
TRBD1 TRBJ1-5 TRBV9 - TGTGCCAGCAGCAGACAGGGTAATCAGCCCCAGCATTTT CASSRQGNQPQHF
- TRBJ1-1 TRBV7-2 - TGTGCCAGCAGCTTAGACAGGGTGAACACTGAAGCTTTCTTT CASSLDRVNTEAFF
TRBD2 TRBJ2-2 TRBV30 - TGTGCCTGGAGTGTAGCGGGGGGGCTGATCGGGGAGCTGTTTTTT CAWSVAGGLIGELFF
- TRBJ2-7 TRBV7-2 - TGTGCCAGCAGCTTGGCCCGGGGCTACGAGCAGTACTTC CASSLARGYEQYF
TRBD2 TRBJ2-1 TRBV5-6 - TGTGCCAGCAGCTTGGATCGGACTAGCGGGGGGAGGTCCTACAATGAGCAGTTCTTC CASSLDRTSGGRSYNEQFF
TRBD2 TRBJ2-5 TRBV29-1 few TGCAGCGTTATCGGACTAGCGGGGCCGTCCGAGACCCAGTACTTC CSVIGLAGPSETQYF
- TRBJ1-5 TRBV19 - TGTGCCAGTAGTATGCGGCAGTACTCTAATAGCAATCAGCCCCAGCATTTT CASSMRQYSNSNQPQHF
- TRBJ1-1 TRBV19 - TGTGCCAGTAGTACGGGGGAAGTTATGAACACTGAAGCTTTCTTT CASSTGEVMNTEAFF
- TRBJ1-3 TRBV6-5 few TGTGCCAGCAGTCCACAGGTTGGAAACACCATATATTTT CASSPQVGNTIYF
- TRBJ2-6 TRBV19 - TGTGCCAGTAGTATCGGTGTAGGGCGGGCCACCTCTGGGGCCAACGTCCTGACTTTC CASSIGVGRATSGANVLTF
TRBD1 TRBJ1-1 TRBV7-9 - TGTGCCAGCAGCCGACAGGACAGGGGTTCGAACACTGAAGCTTTCTTT CASSRQDRGSNTEAFF
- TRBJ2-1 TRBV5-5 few TGTGCCAGCAGCATCCCCGGTAATGAGCAGTTCTTC CASSIPGNEQFF
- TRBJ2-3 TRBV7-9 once TGTGCCAGCAGCTTAGCGGAGTTTCGGGCTAGCGACCCCACAGATACGCAGTATTTT CASSLAEFRASDPTDTQYF
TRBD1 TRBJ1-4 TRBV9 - TGTGCCAGCAGCGCCCGGGACAGGGGGACTGAAAAACTGTTTTTT CASSARDRGTEKLFF
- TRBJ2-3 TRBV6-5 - TGTGCCAGCAGTACCGAAGCAGGGTCCACAGATACGCAGTATTTT CASSTEAGSTDTQYF
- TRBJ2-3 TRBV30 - TGTGCCTGGAGTGTAACCGGGAGTGTGAATACGCAGTATTTT CAWSVTGSVNTQYF
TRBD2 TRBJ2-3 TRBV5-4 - TGTGCCAGCAACGCGGGGGGGCCCACAGATACGCAGTATTTT CASNAGGPTDTQYF
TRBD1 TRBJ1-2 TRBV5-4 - TGTGCCAGCAGCTTGGAGACAGGGACCTATGGCTACACCTTC CASSLETGTYGYTF
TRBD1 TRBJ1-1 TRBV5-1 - TGCGCCAGCAGCCCTACCCAGACAGGGCTTGGAGCTTTCTTT CASSPTQTGLGAFF
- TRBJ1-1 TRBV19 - TGTGCCAGTAGTATTTCGGCTGGGGGCCGTACTGAAGCTTTCTTT CASSISAGGRTEAFF
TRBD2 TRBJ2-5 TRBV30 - TGTGCCTGGAGCAGCGGGGGCCCCCAAGAGACCCAGTACTTC CAWSSGGPQETQYF
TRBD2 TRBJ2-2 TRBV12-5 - TGCGCTAGTGGTTTGGGACTAGCGGGGGTTCCCACCGGGGAGCTGTTTTTT CASGLGLAGVPTGELFF
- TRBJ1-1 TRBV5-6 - TGTGCCAGCAGCTTTGGGCCCAGGGGAGCTTTCTTT CASSFGPRGAFF
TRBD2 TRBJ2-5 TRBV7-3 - TGTGCCAGCAGCGAAGTAGGGACTAGCAGAGAGACCCAGTACTTC CASSEVGTSRETQYF
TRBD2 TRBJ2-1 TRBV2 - TGTGCCAGCAGTGAACAGGGACTAGCCCCTAATGAGCAGTTCTTC CASSEQGLAPNEQFF
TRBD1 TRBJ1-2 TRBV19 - TGTGCCAGTAGTAGTTGGGACAGGAGAACTAACTATGGCTACACCTTC CASSSWDRRTNYGYTF
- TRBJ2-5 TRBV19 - TGTGCCAGTAGTATACAGGGGAAAGGAGAGCAGTACTTC CASSIQGKGEQYF
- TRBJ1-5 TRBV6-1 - TGTGCCAGCAGTGAAGGGGAGCGAAGTCAGCCCCAGCATTTT CASSEGERSQPQHF
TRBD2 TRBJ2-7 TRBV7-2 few TGTGCCAGCAGCTTAGTTAGCCTAGCGGAGGCCTACGAGCAGTACTTC CASSLVSLAEAYEQYF
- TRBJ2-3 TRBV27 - TGTGCCAGCAGTTCGTCCGGGCCTACCGGCGGGAAAGATACGCAGTATTTT CASSSSGPTGGKDTQYF
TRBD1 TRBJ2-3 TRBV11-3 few TGTGCCAGCAGCCCCGGACAGGCGTCAGATACGCAGTATTTT CASSPGQASDTQYF
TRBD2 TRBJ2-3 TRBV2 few TGTGCCAGTCGACTAGCGGGGACAGATACGCAGTATTTT CASRLAGTDTQYF
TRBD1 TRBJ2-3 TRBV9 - TGTGCCAGCAGCGTTGGGACAGGGGGTTTCTCAGATACGCAGTATTTT CASSVGTGGFSDTQYF
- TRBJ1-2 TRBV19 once TGTGCCAGTAAGGAGGGAGCCAATGGCTACACCTTC CASKEGANGYTF
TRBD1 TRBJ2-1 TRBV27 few TGTGCCAGCAGTACCATGACAGGGAGCTCCTACAATGAGCAGTTCTTC CASSTMTGSSYNEQFF
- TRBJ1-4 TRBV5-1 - TGCGCCAGCAGCTGGGGGGGGAGAACTAATGAAAAACTGTTTTTT CASSWGGRTNEKLFF
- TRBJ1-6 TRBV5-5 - TGTGCCAGCTCGCCCCGGGAGTCAAATTCACCCCTCCACTTT CASSPRESNSPLHF
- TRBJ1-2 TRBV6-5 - TGTGCCAGCGGGGGGGAGGGTTCCTACACCTTC CASGGEGSYTF